This TCR beta chain was identified in a study of blood T cell repertoires in COVID-19. Background on the study: Some COVID-19 samples were acute and others convalescent; all came from the United States, Italy and Spain.

Followed longitudinally, the Seattle patients had been enrolled during active infection. Sequencing was performed with immunoSEQ multiplex PCR; in TCRdb, only in-frame clones are kept and a portion is missing. The sample records a few hundred thousand clones, around nine tenths being singletons. CDR3 size: 16 residues. The germline gives CDR1 KGHDR, CDR2 SFDVKD. With 1 base removed from V and 2 bases from J, the gap between germline ends came to 12 bases. The V and J genes are TRBV24-1 and TRBJ2-3; D is perhaps TRBD1 (5 bases). The clonotype was recovered from a woman aged 60 to 75 with COVID-19, enrolled during active disease. Source material: peripheral blood. The CDR3 is CATSDLGQGFTDTQYF. The CDR3 coding sequence is TGTGCCACCAGTGATTTAGGGCAGGGATTCACAGATACGCAGTATTTT.